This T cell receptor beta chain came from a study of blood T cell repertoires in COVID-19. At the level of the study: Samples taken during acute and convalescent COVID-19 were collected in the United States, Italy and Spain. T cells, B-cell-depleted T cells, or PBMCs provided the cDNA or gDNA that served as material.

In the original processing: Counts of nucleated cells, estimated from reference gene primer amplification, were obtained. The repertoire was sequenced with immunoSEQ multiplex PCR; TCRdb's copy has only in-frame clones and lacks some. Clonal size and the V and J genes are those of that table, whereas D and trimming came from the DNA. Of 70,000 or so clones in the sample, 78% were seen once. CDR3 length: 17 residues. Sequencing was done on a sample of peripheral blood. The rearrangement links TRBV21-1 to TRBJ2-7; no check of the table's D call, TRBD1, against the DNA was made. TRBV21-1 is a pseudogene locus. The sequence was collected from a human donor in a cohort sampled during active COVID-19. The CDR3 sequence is CASSKSRQGAIPYEQYF. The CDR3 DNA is TGTGCCAGCAGCAAATCTCGACAGGGGGCCATCCCCTACGAGCAGTACTTC.